This T cell receptor beta chain was sequenced during a study of T-cell reconstitution after alpha-beta-depleted transplantation in children (dated by TCRdb to the mid-2010s). For the study in its entirety: Using TCR repertoire profiling, the study followed T-cell immune reconstitution in a quantitative way in children after TCRalphabeta/CD19-depleted allogeneic hematopoietic cell transplantation.

The germline V gene encodes CDR1 MNHNS and CDR2 SASEGT. There are 17 amino acids in the CDR3, from cysteine to phenylalanine inclusive. Only the CDR3 portion is preserved as DNA: 51 bases, with reading frame beginning at the first base. Compared with germline, V lacks 5 bases and J lacks 5 bases; bases without a gene match: 13. Ten or more counts support this clonotype. Its antigen target is currently unknown. Base quality data are lacking; no much larger clone is found one base away. Library construction relied on PCR. The instrument was an Illumina HiSeq 2500. To normalize quantification of the TCRbeta repertoire, the TCR libraries were built with molecular barcoding that relied on unique molecular identifiers. Clones were called with MiXCR by TCRdb after fastp trimmed the public reads at Q25, and only in-frame beta chains were retained. Identical CDR3 proteins give one entry, which carries the most common genes and DNA. The sample table lists about 370,000 distinct CDR3 sequences, roughly 20% of them with a count of one. The ten top clones hold 3.8% of the sample.

Sample: PBMCs from the stem cell graft donor, taken from the stem cell graft. The receptor's source is a human donor who donated a stem cell graft to a child with acute myeloid leukemia. In this chain, TRBV6-1 is recombined with TRBJ2-7; 12 bases in the junction line up with TRBD2. CDR3 reads: CASSKIRLAGASNEQYF. Read as DNA, the sequence is TGTGCCAGCAGTAAAATAAGACTAGCGGGAGCGTCAAACGAGCAGTACTTC.